What follows describes a single T cell receptor beta chain. The antigen remains unidentified. This sample was taken from a study of T-cell memory formation after mild COVID-19. Across the whole study: Largely donor-specific sequence clusters came from a couple of donors.

MiXCR was run by TCRdb on the 5' RACE reads, yielding one entry per CDR3 protein. The top ten hold 20% to 25% of the sample, which has fewer than 200,000 distinct CDR3 sequences, about 20% seen once. V dropped 8 bases and J dropped 3 bases, with 14 bases sitting between them. The CDR3 has 13 amino acids. The germline V gene has CDR1 SGHRS and CDR2 YFSETQ. The study, taken as a whole, reports: Pre-infection memory already had some responding clones, implying cross-reactive memory joined.

The origin of this receptor is an adult woman who had mild COVID-19 (a few samples of this study predate the infection). Cell type and time point are not known. The source material was PBMCs or a T cell subset sorted from them (not recorded which). The rearrangement links TRBV5-1 to TRBJ1-1; a weak D match, TRBD1 (6 bases). The CDR3 nucleotides are TGCGCCAGTCGACAGGCGCCAGACACTGAAGCTTTCTTT. This codes for CASRQAPDTEAFF.